This paragraph reports one T cell receptor (beta chain). The data were taken from a study of PD-L1 blockade in urothelial cancer. About the study: The authors examined blood 3 weeks (second dose) and 6 weeks after treatment start.

Patient disease was locally advanced or metastatic urothelial carcinoma. Sampling of each patient yielded between 1 and 8 specimens, collected pretreatment and on-treatment. Per the germline V gene, CDR1 is SGHRS and CDR2 is YFSETQ. The length of the CDR3 is 14 residues. With 4 bases clipped from V and 4 bases from J, the junction kept 6 bases outside the gene matches. Here immunoSEQ multiplex PCR was the method, and the copy in TCRdb shows in-frame clones only, minus some. The sample has fewer than 75,000 clones; 84% are singletons. The chain carries TRBV5-1 and TRBJ2-7; 9 bases are shared with TRBD1. This sequence was found in a man between 70 and 80 years old with urothelial cancer. Source: PBMCs, taken around atezolizumab (anti-PD-L1) treatment. The CDR3 loop is CASSAGTGKYEQYF. DNA of the CDR3: TGCGCCAGCAGCGCCGGGACAGGGAAATACGAGCAGTACTTC.